This TCR beta chain was recorded in a study of CD8+CD57+ T cells in acquired aplastic anemia. As for the study in general: Isolated CD4+ and CD8+ cells, once sorted, yielded DNA averaging around 3 ug. CD4+ reads averaged around 10 million in healthy donors.

Remarks on this clonotype: Its antigen is unidentified. At one end, the junction sequence differs from germline, possibly due to a read error.

Genomic DNA, serving as template, underwent TCR beta VDJ and CDR3 profiling. In TCRdb, the reads were re-called with MiXCR into one record per CDR3 protein. This table has 200,000 to 250,000 distinct CDR3 sequences, 34% appearing once. CDR3 length equals 11 residues. CDR1 SSHAT and CDR2 FNYEAQ come from the germline V gene (reference sequence). Study-level results: Patients and controls were found to share twenty-nine CD8+ CDR3 sequences. CD8+ Simpson's diversity in patients was not significantly different from that in controls.

The sample consisted of sorted CD4+, CD8+, or CD8+CD57+ T cells (not recorded which) from PBMCs. This chain connects TRBV7-7 to TRBJ1-2; D unresolved. The sequence was collected from a human donor in good health, serving as a control. Written as DNA, the CDR3 is TGCGCCAGCAGCCAAGCGAATGACTACACCTTC. Protein sequence: CASSQANDYTF.